This T cell receptor beta chain was observed in a study of cytomegalovirus exposure and HLA in healthy donors. About the study: One earlier analysis, a look at 150 million to 200 million T cells, found roughly 120 million unique TCR beta sequences.

Findings and caveats of the study: Researchers reported that a few CMV-associated chains were confirmed in vitro as CMV antigen-specific. It was assumed in the presence/absence analyses that sequencing depth was roughly uniform across donors.

This clone turned up a few times. Antigen: not known. Primers included in the PCR were 60 Vbeta and 13 Jbeta primers. The method was immunoSEQ multiplex PCR; TCRdb's version includes in-frame clones alone and lacks a portion of them. This sample has approximately 190,000 clones, with about 13% found just once. Germline loops: CDR1 SGHDT, CDR2 YYEEEE. CDR3 size: 15 residues. The V end was cut by 5 bases, the J end by 2 bases, with 14 bases between. Input material: PBMCs. The receptor was isolated from a man in his fifties in good health and CMV-seropositive. V and J are TRBV5-6 and TRBJ2-1; D is perhaps TRBD1 (6 bases). The CDR3 DNA follows: TGTGCCAGCAGGGCTATCCGACAGGCCTACAATGAGCAGTTCTTC. It specifies CASRAIRQAYNEQFF. Variable domain in full (rest from reference TRBV5-6 and TRBJ2-1): DAGVTQSPTHLIKTRGQQVTLRCSPKSGHDTVSWYQQALGQGPQFIFQYYEEEERQRGNFPDRFSGHQFPNYSSELNVNALLLGDSALYLCASRAIRQAYNEQFFGPGTRLTVL.